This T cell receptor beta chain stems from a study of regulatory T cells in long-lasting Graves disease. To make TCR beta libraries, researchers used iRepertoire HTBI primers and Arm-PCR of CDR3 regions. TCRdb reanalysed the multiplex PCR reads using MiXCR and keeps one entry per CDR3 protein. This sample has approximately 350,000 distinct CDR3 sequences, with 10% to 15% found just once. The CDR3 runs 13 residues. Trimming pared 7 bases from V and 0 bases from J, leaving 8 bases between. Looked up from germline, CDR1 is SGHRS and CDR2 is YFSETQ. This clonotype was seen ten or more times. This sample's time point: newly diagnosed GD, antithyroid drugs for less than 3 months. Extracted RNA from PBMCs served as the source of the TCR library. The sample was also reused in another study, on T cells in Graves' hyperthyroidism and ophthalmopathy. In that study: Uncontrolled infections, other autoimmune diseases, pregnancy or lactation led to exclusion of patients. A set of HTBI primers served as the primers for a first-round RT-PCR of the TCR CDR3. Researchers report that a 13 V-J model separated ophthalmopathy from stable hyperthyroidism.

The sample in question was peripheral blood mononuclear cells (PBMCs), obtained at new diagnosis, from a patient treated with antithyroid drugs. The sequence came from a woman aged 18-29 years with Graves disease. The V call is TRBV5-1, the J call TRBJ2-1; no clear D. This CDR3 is CASARSSYNEQFF. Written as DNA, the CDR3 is TGCGCCAGCGCCAGGAGCTCCTACAATGAGCAGTTCTTC.